The entry that follows covers one T cell receptor beta chain sequence. Antigen specificity is unknown. TCRdb processed the 5' RACE reads anew with MiXCR; each CDR3 protein has one entry. Of some 120,000 distinct CDR3 sequences listed, 5% to 6.5% were seen once; the top ten hold about 2.2%. This specimen belongs to a study of T-cell memory formation after mild COVID-19. Whole-study context: Clustering of TCRs was largely donor specific.

Germline values: CDR1 SGHRS, CDR2 YFSETQ. The CDR3 has 17 amino acids. The ends were cut back, 0 bases at V and 2 bases at J, with 16 bases in the middle. Study-wide findings and caveats: Contracting clones localized mainly to CM and EM when CD4+ and mainly to EMRA when CD8+. Day 15 to 85 contractors were CD4/CD8 balanced; later expanders leaned CD4+.

The sequence derives from an adult woman who had mild COVID-19 (a few samples of this study predate the infection). Cell type and time point are not known. The chain employs TRBV5-1 and TRBJ2-3; TRBD2 might be the D (7 bases). The sequenced material came from PBMCs or a T cell subset sorted from them (not recorded which). CDR3 in amino acids: CASSLVGSGGPTDTQYF. The CDR3 bases are TGCGCCAGCAGCTTGGTTGGATCGGGGGGCCCCACAGATACGCAGTATTTT.